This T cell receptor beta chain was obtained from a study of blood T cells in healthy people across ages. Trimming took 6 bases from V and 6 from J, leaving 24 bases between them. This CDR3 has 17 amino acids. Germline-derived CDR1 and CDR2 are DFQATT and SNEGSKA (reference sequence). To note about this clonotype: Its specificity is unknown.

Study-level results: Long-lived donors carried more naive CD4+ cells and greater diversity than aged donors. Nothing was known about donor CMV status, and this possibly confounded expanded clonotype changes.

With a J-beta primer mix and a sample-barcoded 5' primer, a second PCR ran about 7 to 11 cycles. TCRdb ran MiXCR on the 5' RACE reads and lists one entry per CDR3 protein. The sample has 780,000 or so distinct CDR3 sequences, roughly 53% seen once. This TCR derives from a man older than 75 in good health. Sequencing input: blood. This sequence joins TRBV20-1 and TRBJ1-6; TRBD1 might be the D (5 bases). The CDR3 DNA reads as TGCAGTGCCTCTAAATTGTCCCCCTCGGGACTTAATTCACCCCTCCACTTT. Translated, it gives CSASKLSPSGLNSPLHF.